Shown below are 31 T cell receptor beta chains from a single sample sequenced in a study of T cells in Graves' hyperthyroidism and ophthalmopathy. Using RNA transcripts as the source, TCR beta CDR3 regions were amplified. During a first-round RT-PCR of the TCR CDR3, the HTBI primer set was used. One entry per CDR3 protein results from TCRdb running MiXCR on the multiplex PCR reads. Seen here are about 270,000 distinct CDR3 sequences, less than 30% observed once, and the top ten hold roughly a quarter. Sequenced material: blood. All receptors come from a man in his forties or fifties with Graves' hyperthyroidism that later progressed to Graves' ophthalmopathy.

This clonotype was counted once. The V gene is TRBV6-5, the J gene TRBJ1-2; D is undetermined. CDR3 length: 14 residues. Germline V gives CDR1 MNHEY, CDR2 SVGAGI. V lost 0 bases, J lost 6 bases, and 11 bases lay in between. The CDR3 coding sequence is TGTGCCAGCAGTTACTCGATTGGCAGACATGGCTACACCTTC. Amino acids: CASSYSIGRHGYTF.

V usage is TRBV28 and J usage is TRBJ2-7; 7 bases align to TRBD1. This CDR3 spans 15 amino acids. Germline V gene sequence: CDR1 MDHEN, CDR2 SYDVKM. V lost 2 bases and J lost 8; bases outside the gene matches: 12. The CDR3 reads CASSLKGTAATKQYF. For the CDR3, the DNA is TGTGCCAGCAGTTTAAAAGGGACAGCTGCTACTAAGCAGTACTTC.

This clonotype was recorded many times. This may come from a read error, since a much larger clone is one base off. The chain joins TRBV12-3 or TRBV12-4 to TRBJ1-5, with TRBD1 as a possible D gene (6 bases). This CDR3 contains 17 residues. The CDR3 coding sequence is TGTGCCAGCAGCATCCACACCACAGGGAGAGAACGTCAGCCCCGGCATTTT. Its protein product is CASSIHTTGRERQPRHF.

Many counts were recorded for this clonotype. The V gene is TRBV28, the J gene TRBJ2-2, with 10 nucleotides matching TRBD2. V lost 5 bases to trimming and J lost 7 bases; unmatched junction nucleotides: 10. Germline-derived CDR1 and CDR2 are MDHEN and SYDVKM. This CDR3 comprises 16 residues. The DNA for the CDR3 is TGTGCCAGCAGTCCAAGCCCCCTAGCGGGAGACGGGGAGCTGTTTTTT. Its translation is CASSPSPLAGDGELFF. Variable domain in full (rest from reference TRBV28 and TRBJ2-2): DVKVTQSSRYLVKRTGEKVFLECVQDMDHENMFWYRQDPGLGLRLIYFSYDVKMKEKGDIPEGYSVSREKKERFSLILESASTNQTSMYLCASSPSPLAGDGELFFGEGSRLTVL.

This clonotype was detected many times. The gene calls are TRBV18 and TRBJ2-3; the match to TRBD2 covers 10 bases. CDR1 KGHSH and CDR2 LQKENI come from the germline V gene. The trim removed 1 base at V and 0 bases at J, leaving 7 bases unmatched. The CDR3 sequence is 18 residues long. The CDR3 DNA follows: TGTGCCAGCTCACCACTATCTCTAGCGGGAGTGAGCACAGATACGCAGTATTTT. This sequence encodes CASSPLSLAGVSTDTQYF.

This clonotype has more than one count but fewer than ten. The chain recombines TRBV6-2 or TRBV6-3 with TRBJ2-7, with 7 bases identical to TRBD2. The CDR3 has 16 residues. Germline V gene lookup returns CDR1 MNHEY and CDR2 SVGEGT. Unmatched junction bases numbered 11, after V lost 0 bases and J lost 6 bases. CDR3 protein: CASSYSHSGGSAEQYF. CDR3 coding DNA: TGTGCCAGCAGTTACTCGCATTCTGGCGGGAGCGCCGAGCAGTACTTC.

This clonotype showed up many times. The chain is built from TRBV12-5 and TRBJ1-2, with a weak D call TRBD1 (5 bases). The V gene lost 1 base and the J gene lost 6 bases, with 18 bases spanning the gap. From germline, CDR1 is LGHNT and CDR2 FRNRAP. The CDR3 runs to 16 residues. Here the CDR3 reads CASGLGTQGRGNGYTF. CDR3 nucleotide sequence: TGTGCTAGTGGTTTGGGAACTCAAGGACGGGGCAATGGCTACACCTTC.

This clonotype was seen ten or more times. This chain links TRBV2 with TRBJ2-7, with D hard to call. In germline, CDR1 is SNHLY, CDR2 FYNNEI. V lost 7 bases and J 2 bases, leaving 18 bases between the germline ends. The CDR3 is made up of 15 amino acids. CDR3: CASNPTRGSPYEQYF. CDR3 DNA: TGTGCCAGCAATCCCACCCGCGGATCGCCCTACGAGCAGTACTTC.

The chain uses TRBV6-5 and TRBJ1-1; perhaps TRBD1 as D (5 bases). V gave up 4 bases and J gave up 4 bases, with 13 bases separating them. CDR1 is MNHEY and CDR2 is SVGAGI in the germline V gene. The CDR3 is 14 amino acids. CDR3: CASSSSRVGTEAFF. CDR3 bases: TGTGCCAGCAGTTCCAGCAGGGTGGGCACTGAAGCTTTCTTT.

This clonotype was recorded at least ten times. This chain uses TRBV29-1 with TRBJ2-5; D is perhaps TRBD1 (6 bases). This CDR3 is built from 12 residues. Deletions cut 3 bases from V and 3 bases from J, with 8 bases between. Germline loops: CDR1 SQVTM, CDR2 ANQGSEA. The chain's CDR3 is CSVEAGEETQYF. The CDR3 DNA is TGCAGCGTTGAGGCAGGGGAAGAGACCCAGTACTTC.

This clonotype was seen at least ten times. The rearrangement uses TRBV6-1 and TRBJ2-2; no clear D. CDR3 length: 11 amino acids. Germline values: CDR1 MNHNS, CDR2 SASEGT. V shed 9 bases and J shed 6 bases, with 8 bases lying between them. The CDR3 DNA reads TGTGCCAGAGGGTCTCCCGGGGAGCTGTTTTTT. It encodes CARGSPGELFF.

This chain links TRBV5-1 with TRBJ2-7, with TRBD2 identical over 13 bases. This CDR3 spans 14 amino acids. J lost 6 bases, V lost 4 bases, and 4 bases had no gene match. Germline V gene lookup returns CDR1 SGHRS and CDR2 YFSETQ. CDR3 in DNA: TGCGCCAGCAGCGGGACTAGCGGGACGAGCGAGCAGTACTTC. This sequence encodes CASSGTSGTSEQYF.

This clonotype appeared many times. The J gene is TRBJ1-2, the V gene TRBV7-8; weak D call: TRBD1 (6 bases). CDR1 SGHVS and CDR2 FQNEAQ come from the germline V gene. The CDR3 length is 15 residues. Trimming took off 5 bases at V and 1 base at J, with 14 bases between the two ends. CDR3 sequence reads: CASSPPGAGNYGYTF. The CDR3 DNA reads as TGTGCCAGCAGCCCACCAGGGGCCGGTAACTATGGCTACACCTTC.

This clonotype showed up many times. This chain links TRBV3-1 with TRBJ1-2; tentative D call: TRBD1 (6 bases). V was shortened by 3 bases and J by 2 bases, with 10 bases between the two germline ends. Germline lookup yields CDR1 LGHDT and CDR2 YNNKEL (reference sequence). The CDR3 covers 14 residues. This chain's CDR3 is CASSQGARNYGYTF. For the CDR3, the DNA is TGTGCCAGCAGCCAGGGGGCGAGGAACTATGGCTACACCTTC. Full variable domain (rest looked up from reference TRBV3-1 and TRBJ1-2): DTAVSQTPKYLVTQMGNDKSIKCEQNLGHDTMYWYKQDSKKFLKIMFSYNNKELIINETVPNRFSPKSPDKAHLNLHINSLELGDSAVYFCASSQGARNYGYTFGSGTRLTVV.

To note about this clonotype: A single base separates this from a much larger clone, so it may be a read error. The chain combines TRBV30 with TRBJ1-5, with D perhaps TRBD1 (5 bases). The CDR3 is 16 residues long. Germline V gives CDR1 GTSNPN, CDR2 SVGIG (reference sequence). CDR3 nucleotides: TGTGCCTGGAGTGTACGTGCGGCAGGGAGGAATCGGCCCCAGCATTTT. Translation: CAWSVRAAGRNRPQHF.

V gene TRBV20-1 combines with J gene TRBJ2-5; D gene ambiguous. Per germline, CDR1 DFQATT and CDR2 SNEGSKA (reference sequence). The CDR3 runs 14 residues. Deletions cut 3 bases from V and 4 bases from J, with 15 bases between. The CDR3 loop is CSARITGRLETQYF. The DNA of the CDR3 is TGCAGTGCTAGGATTACTGGAAGACTAGAGACCCAGTACTTC.

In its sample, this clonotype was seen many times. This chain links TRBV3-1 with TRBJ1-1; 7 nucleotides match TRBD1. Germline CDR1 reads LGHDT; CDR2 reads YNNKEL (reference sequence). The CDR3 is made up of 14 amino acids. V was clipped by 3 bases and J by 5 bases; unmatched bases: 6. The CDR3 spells CASSHRQGGTEAFF. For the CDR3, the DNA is TGTGCCAGCAGCCACCGACAGGGAGGAACTGAAGCTTTCTTT.

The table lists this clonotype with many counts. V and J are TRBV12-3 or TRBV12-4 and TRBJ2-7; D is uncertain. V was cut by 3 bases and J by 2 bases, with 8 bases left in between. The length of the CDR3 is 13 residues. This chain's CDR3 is CASSFWETYEQYF. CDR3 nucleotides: TGTGCCAGCAGTTTTTGGGAAACCTACGAGCAGTACTTC.

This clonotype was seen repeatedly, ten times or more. CDR3 sequence: CASSPAFGSGSSYEQYF. The CDR3 DNA sequence: TGTGCCAGCAGCCCCGCTTTTGGTAGCGGGAGCTCCTACGAGCAGTACTTC. V and J are TRBV4-2 and TRBJ2-7, with TRBD2 matching 9 bases. V shed 4 bases and J 0 bases; nucleotides not matched to a gene: 10. There are 17 residues in the CDR3. Germline values: CDR1 LGHNA, CDR2 YNFKEQ.

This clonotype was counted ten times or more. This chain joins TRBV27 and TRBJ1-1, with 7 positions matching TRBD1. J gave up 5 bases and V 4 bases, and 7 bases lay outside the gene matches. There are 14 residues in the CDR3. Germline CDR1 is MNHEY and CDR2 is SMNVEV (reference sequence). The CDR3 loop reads CASSSRGKGTEAFF. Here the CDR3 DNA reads TGTGCCAGCAGTTCCAGGGGGAAGGGGACTGAAGCTTTCTTT.

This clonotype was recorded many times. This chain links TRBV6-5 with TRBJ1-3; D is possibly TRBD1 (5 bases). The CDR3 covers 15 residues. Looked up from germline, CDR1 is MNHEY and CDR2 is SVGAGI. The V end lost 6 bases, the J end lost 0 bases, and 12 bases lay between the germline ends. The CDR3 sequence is CASSSGRNSGNTIYF. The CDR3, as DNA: TGTGCCAGCAGCTCGGGACGGAACTCTGGAAACACCATATATTTT.

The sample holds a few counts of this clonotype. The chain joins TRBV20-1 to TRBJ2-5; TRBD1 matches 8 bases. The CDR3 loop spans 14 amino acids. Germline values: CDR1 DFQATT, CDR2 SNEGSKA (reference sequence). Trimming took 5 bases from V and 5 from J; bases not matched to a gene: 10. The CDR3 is CSALIRGLLETQYF. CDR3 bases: TGCAGTGCTCTCATCAGGGGGCTTTTGGAGACCCAGTACTTC.

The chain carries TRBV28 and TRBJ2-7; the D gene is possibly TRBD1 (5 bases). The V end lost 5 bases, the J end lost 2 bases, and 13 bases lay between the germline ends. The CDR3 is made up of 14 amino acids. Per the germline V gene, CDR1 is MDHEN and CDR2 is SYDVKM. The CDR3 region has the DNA TGTGCCAGCAGTCTACAACTGGACACCTACGAGCAGTACTTC. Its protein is CASSLQLDTYEQYF.

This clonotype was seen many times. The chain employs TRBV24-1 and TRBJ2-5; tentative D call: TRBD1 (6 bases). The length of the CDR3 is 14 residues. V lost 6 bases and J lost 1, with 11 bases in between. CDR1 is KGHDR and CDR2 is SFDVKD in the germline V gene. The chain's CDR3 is CATSPGQLQETQYF. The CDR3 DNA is TGTGCCACCAGTCCAGGACAGCTCCAAGAGACCCAGTACTTC.

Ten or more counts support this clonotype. CDR3: CASSARRRNNPNYGYTF. CDR3 nucleotides: TGTGCCAGCAGTGCACGCCGCCGGAACAACCCAAACTATGGCTACACCTTC. The chain couples TRBV25-1 to TRBJ1-2; no definite D call. The CDR3 loop spans 17 amino acids. CDR1 is MGHDK, CDR2 SYGVNS, per germline. The V end lost 4 bases, the J end lost 2 bases, and 20 bases lay between the germline ends.

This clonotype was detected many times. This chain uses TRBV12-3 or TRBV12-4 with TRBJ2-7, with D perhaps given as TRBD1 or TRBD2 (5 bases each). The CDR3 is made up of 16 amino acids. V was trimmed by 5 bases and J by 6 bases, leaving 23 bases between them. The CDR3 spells CASSKELGPHLGEQYF. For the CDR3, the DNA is TGTGCCAGCAGTAAGGAACTGGGACCCCACCTAGGCGAGCAGTACTTC.

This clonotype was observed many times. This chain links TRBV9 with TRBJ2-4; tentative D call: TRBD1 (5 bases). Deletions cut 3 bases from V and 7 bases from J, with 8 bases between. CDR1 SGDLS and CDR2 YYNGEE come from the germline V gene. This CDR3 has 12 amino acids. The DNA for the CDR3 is TGTGCCAGCAGCGGATCAGGGAACATTCAGTACTTC. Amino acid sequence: CASSGSGNIQYF.

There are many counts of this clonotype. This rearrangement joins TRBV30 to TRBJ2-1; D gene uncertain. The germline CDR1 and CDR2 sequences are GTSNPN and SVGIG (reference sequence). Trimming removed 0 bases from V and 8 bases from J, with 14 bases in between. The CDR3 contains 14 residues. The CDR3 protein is CAWSVRTGGYEQFF. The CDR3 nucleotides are TGTGCCTGGAGTGTACGAACCGGCGGCTATGAGCAGTTCTTC.

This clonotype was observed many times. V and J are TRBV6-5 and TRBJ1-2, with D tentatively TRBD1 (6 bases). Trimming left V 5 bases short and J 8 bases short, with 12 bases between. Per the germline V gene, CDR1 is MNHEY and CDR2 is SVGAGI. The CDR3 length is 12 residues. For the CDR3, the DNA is TGTGCCAGCAGTATACAGGGATACGGCTACACCTTC. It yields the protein CASSIQGYGYTF.

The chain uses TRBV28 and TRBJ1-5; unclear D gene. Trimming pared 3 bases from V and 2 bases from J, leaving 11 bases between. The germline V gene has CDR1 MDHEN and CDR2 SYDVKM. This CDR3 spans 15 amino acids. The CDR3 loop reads CASSFYELGNQPQHF. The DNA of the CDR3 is TGTGCCAGCAGTTTTTACGAATTGGGCAATCAGCCCCAGCATTTT.

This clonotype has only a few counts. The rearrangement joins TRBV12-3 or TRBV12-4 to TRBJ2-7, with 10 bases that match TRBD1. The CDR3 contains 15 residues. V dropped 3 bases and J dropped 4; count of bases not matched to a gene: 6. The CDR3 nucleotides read TGTGCCAGCAGTTTCTTAGACAGGGGGCGGTACGAGCAGTACTTC. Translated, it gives CASSFLDRGRYEQYF.